A single sample gave rise to the 14 T cell receptor beta chains below, sequenced in a study of shared clonotypes between healthy human individuals. Sequencing used immunoSEQ multiplex PCR; TCRdb keeps in-frame clones, though not all of them. The repertoire includes under 1,100,000 clones, about 75% of them detected once, and about 1.5% sits in the top ten. Sequenced sample: memory CD4+ T cells sorted from blood. Noted subset: CD45RA-negative fraction. The receptors derive from a man aged 18 to 29 in good health.

The chain uses TRBV27 and TRBJ2-7, with a weak D call TRBD1 (6 bases). The CDR3 loop spans 13 amino acids. Per the germline V gene, CDR1 is MNHEY and CDR2 is SMNVEV (reference sequence). Trimming left V 4 bases short and J 4 bases short, with 11 bases between. CDR3 sequence (DNA): TGTGCCAGCAGTTCTGGGGACAAATACGAGCAGTACTTC. This gives the protein CASSSGDKYEQYF.

This clone has ten or more counts. Its ends do not fully match the called genes, so a read error is possible. The chain carries TRBV7-7 and TRBJ2-7; 9 bases agree with TRBD1. The germline CDR1 and CDR2 sequences are SSHAT and FNYEAQ (reference sequence). This CDR3 spans 14 amino acids. For the CDR3, the DNA is TGTGCTAGCAGCTTAGCACAGGGGGCCGGCGAGCAGTACTTC. This encodes CASSLAQGAGEQYF.

This clone was counted between two and nine times. The rearrangement joins TRBV15 to TRBJ1-2, with a weak D call TRBD1 (6 bases). The CDR3 runs 16 residues. The V end was cut by 0 bases, the J end by 8 bases, with 19 bases between. Germline-derived CDR1 and CDR2 are LNHNV and YYDKDF (reference sequence). CDR3 DNA: TGTGCCACCAGCAGAGAAGTCTCAGGGGTAGGGAGAGGCTACACCTTC. Its protein product is CATSREVSGVGRGYTF.

Of note for this clone: Other DNA sequences in this specimen translate into the identical CDR3. The gene calls are TRBV18 and TRBJ1-4; D ambiguous. Trimming stripped 3 bases from V and 0 bases from J, with 5 bases between. Germline CDR1 KGHSH, CDR2 LQKENI. CDR3 length: 14 amino acids. The CDR3 DNA reads TGTGCCAGCTCACCGGGAGCAACTAATGAAAAACTGTTTTTT. Its translation is CASSPGATNEKLFF.

The chain employs TRBV2 and TRBJ2-5, with D hard to call. V shed 4 bases and J shed 0 bases, with 9 bases lying between them. CDR1 is SNHLY and CDR2 is FYNNEI in the germline V gene. CDR3 length: 14 residues. In nucleotides, the CDR3 is TGTGCCAGCAGTGCTACACAGTACCAAGAGACCCAGTACTTC. Translated: CASSATQYQETQYF.

This chain links TRBV4-1 with TRBJ1-6; 7 positions match TRBD1. In germline, CDR1 is MGHRA, CDR2 YSYEKL. With V trimmed by 1 base and J by 3 bases, 15 bases remained unmatched. The CDR3 has 20 residues. The CDR3 bases are TGCGCCAGCAGCCAAGGAGCGAGCAGAGGGGGCGCCGGCTATAATTCACCCCTCCACTTT. Its translation: CASSQGASRGGAGYNSPLHF.

The rearrangement uses TRBV7-9 and TRBJ2-7, with 16 bases matching TRBD2. This CDR3 contains 19 residues. CDR1 SEHNR and CDR2 FQNEAQ come from the germline V gene (reference sequence). V was clipped by 4 bases and J by 3 bases; unmatched bases: 12. The DNA for the CDR3 is TGTGCCAGCAGCTGGGGGACTAGCGGGAGGGCATCTAAAGACTACGAGCAGTACTTC. It yields the protein CASSWGTSGRASKDYEQYF.

This rearrangement joins TRBV5-8 to TRBJ1-5, with D perhaps TRBD1 (5 bases). The CDR3 spans 16 residues. The V gene's germline CDR1 is SGHTS and CDR2 YDEGEE. The V gene lost 4 bases and the J gene lost 0 bases, with 14 bases spanning the gap. The CDR3 loop is CASSPLGVYSNQPQHF. The CDR3 DNA sequence: TGTGCCAGCAGCCCCCTGGGGGTCTATAGCAATCAGCCCCAGCATTTT.

In this sample, this clone turned up once. The chain links TRBV7-3 to TRBJ2-3; TRBD1 matches at 8 bases. CDR3 length: 15 residues. With 3 bases clipped from V and 1 base from J, the junction kept 3 bases outside the gene matches. Germline V gene lookup returns CDR1 SGHTA and CDR2 FQGTGA. The CDR3 here is CASSFEGQGTDTQYF. Written as DNA, the CDR3 is TGTGCCAGCAGCTTCGAGGGACAGGGCACAGATACGCAGTATTTT. Combining the CDR3 with reference TRBV7-3 and TRBJ2-3 gives the whole variable domain GAGVSQTPSNKVTEKGKYVELRCDPISGHTALYWYRQSLGQGPEFLIYFQGTGAADDSGLPNDRFFAVRPEGSVSTLKIQRTERGDSAVYLCASSFEGQGTDTQYFGPGTRLTVL.

The chain recombines TRBV6-5 with TRBJ2-3; TRBD1 is a possible D gene (6 bases). The ends were cut back, 7 bases at V and 4 bases at J, with 9 bases in the middle. Germline values: CDR1 MNHEY, CDR2 SVGAGI. The CDR3 spans 12 residues. The CDR3, as DNA: TGTGCCAGCAAGACAGGATCAGATACGCAGTATTTT. Its protein product is CASKTGSDTQYF.

The chain joins TRBV15 to TRBJ2-1; D is unclear. The CDR3 consists of 11 residues. Trimming took off 2 bases at V and 8 bases at J, with 4 bases between the two ends. Germline V gives CDR1 LNHNV, CDR2 YYDKDF (reference sequence). The CDR3 loop reads CATSRRYEQFF. CDR3 nucleotide sequence: TGTGCCACCAGCAGACGGTATGAGCAGTTCTTC. The full variable domain, completed using reference TRBV15 and TRBJ2-1, is DAMVIQNPRYQVTQFGKPVTLSCSQTLNHNVMYWYQQKSSQAPKLLFHYYDKDFNNEADTPDNFQSRRPNTSFCFLDIRSPGLGDTAMYLCATSRRYEQFFGPGTRLTVL.

This clone was counted a few times. Here the CDR3 DNA reads TGCGCCAGCAGCCCCCGACTAGCGGGAGGGCAAGAGGCCAAAAACATTCAGTACTTC. As protein: CASSPRLAGGQEAKNIQYF. The J gene is TRBJ2-4, the V gene TRBV4-3, with 14 bases aligning to TRBD2. Losses at the gene ends were 4 bases for V and 1 base for J; bases not matched to a gene: 9. Per germline, CDR1 LGHNA and CDR2 YSLEER. The CDR3 contains 19 residues.

The rearrangement joins TRBV10-3 to TRBJ2-7; maybe TRBD1 (6 bases). From germline, CDR1 is ENHRY and CDR2 SYGVKD. V lost 8 bases, J lost 1 base, and 12 bases lay in between. The CDR3 covers 13 residues. The CDR3 bases are TGTGCCATCGGACAGCTAAATTCCTACGAGCAGTACTTC. This codes for CAIGQLNSYEQYF.

This chain uses TRBV10-3 with TRBJ2-5; 9 bases agree with TRBD2. Germline V lookup: CDR1 ENHRY, CDR2 SYGVKD. The CDR3 spans 15 residues. The V and J ends lost 3 bases and 0 bases, in that order; junction bases with no gene match: 2. The CDR3 bases are TGTGCCATCAGTGATAGCGGGGGCAACCAAGAGACCCAGTACTTC. As protein: CAISDSGGNQETQYF.